This T cell receptor (beta chain) is from a study of T cells expressing NK-cell markers. Study as a whole: It was from sorted CD3+CD56+NKG2C+, CD3+CD56+NKG2C- and CD3+CD56-NKG2C+ T cells that TCR beta repertoires came. The eight sequenced donors comprised seven who were HCMV-seropositive and one who was seronegative.

The CDR3 consists of 13 residues. Making the TCR beta cDNA relied on 5'RACE template switching with UMIs. TCRdb reanalyzed the 5' RACE reads and collapses them to one entry per CDR3 protein, without DNA. The specimen's table records a few hundred thousand distinct CDR3 sequences. With respect to this clonotype: Its antigen is unidentified.

Regarding the study as a whole: Five to seven of the donors carried dominant NKG2C+ clonotypes that took up 1.0-7.0% of their CD8+ T cells.

This TCR was sampled from a man aged 18 to 30 in good health. This chain uses TRBV12-3 or TRBV12-4 with TRBJ2-1; the D call from TCRdb, TRBD2, cannot be confirmed without DNA. The specimen was blood T cells: a sorted CD56 or NKG2C T cell subset, CD4+ or CD8+ T cells, or bulk PBMC T cells (not recorded which). The CDR3 region is CASSQRFYNEQFF.